These T cell receptor beta chains were read from a single sample in a study of T-cell memory formation after mild COVID-19. In TCRdb, the 5' RACE reads were re-called with MiXCR into one record per CDR3 protein. Among about 360,000 distinct CDR3 sequences, roughly 14% were seen once, and the ten largest hold under 25%. Specimen: PBMCs or a T cell subset sorted from them (not recorded which). The receptor set was obtained from a young man who had mild COVID-19 (a few samples of this study predate the infection). Cell type and time point are not known. Each CDR3 is given with its conserved first and last residue. D genes are given only for firm matches. Expanded clones get a size class; other rows say once, few or many, or leave the size out.

size: NA
J: TRBJ1-2
V: TRBV12-3/TRBV12-4
D: TRBD1
DNA: TGTGCCAGCAGTGATAGGGGGCCCGCCTATGGCTACACCTTC
CDR3: CASSDRGPAYGYTF

size: once
J: TRBJ1-1
V: TRBV4-1
D: NA
DNA: TGCGCCAGCAGCCAAGTGAGGGTGGCGGGCACTGAAGCTTTATTT
CDR3: CASSQVRVAGTEALF

size: NA
J: TRBJ2-7
V: TRBV10-3
D: TRBD2
DNA: TGTGCCATCAGGACGGGGGGCTCCTACGAGCAGTACTTC
CDR3: CAIRTGGSYEQYF

size: NA
J: TRBJ2-2
V: TRBV4-3
D: NA
DNA: TGCGCCAGCAGCCAAGATGTTCAGTTGGCCGGGGAGCTGTTTTTT
CDR3: CASSQDVQLAGELFF

size: NA
J: TRBJ2-3
V: TRBV6-5
D: NA
DNA: TGTGCCAGCAGTTACACAGGGACATCGGATACGCAGTATTTT
CDR3: CASSYTGTSDTQYF

size: NA
J: TRBJ2-3
V: TRBV30
D: TRBD2
DNA: TGTGCCTGGAGTTCGGTTGGGGGAGGGGCAGATACGCAGTATTTT
CDR3: CAWSSVGGGADTQYF

size: NA
J: TRBJ2-5
V: TRBV29-1
D: NA
DNA: TGCAGCGTTGGGCACGTAGTGGGGGCACAAGAGACCCAGTACTTC
CDR3: CSVGHVVGAQETQYF

size: NA
J: TRBJ2-7
V: TRBV15
D: NA
DNA: TGTGCCACCAGCAGAGACCACACGTCCTACGAGCAGTACTTC
CDR3: CATSRDHTSYEQYF

size: NA
J: TRBJ2-3
V: TRBV4-3
D: NA
DNA: TGCGCCAGCAGCCAAGCTGGAGGGGCGAGCACAGATACGCAGTATTTT
CDR3: CASSQAGGASTDTQYF

size: NA
J: TRBJ1-6
V: TRBV7-2
D: NA
DNA: TGTGCCAGCAGCTTAGAAAGGGTATCAGCCCTCCACTTT
CDR3: CASSLERVSALHF

size: many
J: TRBJ1-2
V: TRBV6-5
D: NA
DNA: TGTGCCAGCAGTATGGGGGGTCAATATGGCTACACCTTC
CDR3: CASSMGGQYGYTF

size: once
J: TRBJ1-5
V: TRBV6-1
D: NA
DNA: TGTGCCAGCAGCCGGCGACAGACCCTACGACTTAATAGCAATCAGCCCCAGCATTTT
CDR3: CASSRRQTLRLNSNQPQHF

size: NA
J: TRBJ1-1
V: TRBV5-1
D: NA
DNA: TGCGCCAGCAGCTTGGGGAGGGATGGTGAAGCTTTCTTT
CDR3: CASSLGRDGEAFF

size: NA
J: TRBJ2-7
V: TRBV9
D: TRBD2
DNA: TGTGCCAGCAGCCCCTTTGGGACTAGCGCATTCAACTACGAGCAGTACTTC
CDR3: CASSPFGTSAFNYEQYF

size: few
J: TRBJ1-1
V: TRBV6-6
D: NA
DNA: TGTGCCAGCAGTACGGGGGACAACACTGAAGCTTTCTTT
CDR3: CASSTGDNTEAFF

size: NA
J: TRBJ1-5
V: TRBV4-1
D: TRBD1
DNA: TGCGCCAGCAGCCACCCCGTCAGGGGGCGATGGGGCAATCAGCCCCAGCATTTT
CDR3: CASSHPVRGRWGNQPQHF

size: NA
J: TRBJ2-3
V: TRBV7-9
D: NA
DNA: TGTGCCAGCAGCTTAGATGGGGTTAGCACAGATACGCAGTATTTT
CDR3: CASSLDGVSTDTQYF

size: NA
J: TRBJ1-2
V: TRBV19
D: NA
DNA: TGTGCCAGTAGTCGCCAACAGCTTAACTATGGCTACACCTTC
CDR3: CASSRQQLNYGYTF

size: few
J: TRBJ2-2
V: TRBV12-3/TRBV12-4
D: NA
DNA: TGTGCCAGCAGGCAGACCGGGGAGCTGTTTTTT
CDR3: CASRQTGELFF

size: many
J: TRBJ2-3
V: TRBV5-1
D: NA
DNA: TGCGCCAGCAGCTTGGGGGTCCGGGACCGCACAGATACGCAGTATTTT
CDR3: CASSLGVRDRTDTQYF

size: NA
J: TRBJ2-3
V: TRBV29-1
D: NA
DNA: TGCAGCGTTGAAGGGGAAGCTAATACAGATACGCAGTATTTT
CDR3: CSVEGEANTDTQYF

size: few
J: TRBJ2-2
V: TRBV7-2
D: TRBD2
DNA: TGTGCCAGCACCCAGCGGGGCTCGAACACCGGGGAGCTGTTTTTT
CDR3: CASTQRGSNTGELFF

size: NA
J: TRBJ2-3
V: TRBV20-1
D: NA
DNA: TGCAGTGAAACCGATCCTAGCACAGATACGCAGTATTTT
CDR3: CSETDPSTDTQYF

size: NA
J: TRBJ1-1
V: TRBV12-3/TRBV12-4
D: TRBD1
DNA: TGTGCCAGCAGTTACGGACAGGGGTACACTGAAGCTTTCTTT
CDR3: CASSYGQGYTEAFF

size: few
J: TRBJ2-1
V: TRBV12-3/TRBV12-4
D: NA
DNA: TGTGCCAGCAGTAGGGGGGGCAGGGTAGGCGATGAGCAGTTCTTC
CDR3: CASSRGGRVGDEQFF

size: NA
J: TRBJ2-7
V: TRBV5-1
D: NA
DNA: TGCGCCAGCATGGGCACACGTGGAATTGGCGAGCAGTACTTC
CDR3: CASMGTRGIGEQYF

size: few
J: TRBJ1-1
V: TRBV12-3/TRBV12-4
D: NA
DNA: TGTGCCAGCAGCCCCTCGGGGTGGGAAGCTTTCTTT
CDR3: CASSPSGWEAFF

size: NA
J: TRBJ2-5
V: TRBV7-9
D: TRBD2
DNA: TGTGCCAGCAACCCGCTAGGACTAGCGGGGGCAACAGGGGCCCAGTACTTC
CDR3: CASNPLGLAGATGAQYF

size: NA
J: TRBJ2-1
V: TRBV7-2
D: TRBD1
DNA: TGTGCCAGCAGCTCCGGGGACAGGGTCCATGAGCAGTTCTTC
CDR3: CASSSGDRVHEQFF

size: NA
J: TRBJ2-1
V: TRBV6-4
D: TRBD2
DNA: TGTGCCAGCAGTGACCGACTAGCGGGGGGTGTTGAGCAGTTCTTC
CDR3: CASSDRLAGGVEQFF

size: many
J: TRBJ2-3
V: TRBV5-1
D: TRBD2
DNA: TGCGCCAGCAGCCTAAGACTAGCGGGGGACCTAGATACGCAGTATTTT
CDR3: CASSLRLAGDLDTQYF

size: few
J: TRBJ1-1
V: TRBV5-1
D: NA
DNA: TGCGCCAGCAGCTTAACGACGCCGAACACTGAAGCTTTCTTT
CDR3: CASSLTTPNTEAFF

size: NA
J: TRBJ2-1
V: TRBV6-2/TRBV6-3
D: TRBD1
DNA: TGTGCCAGCAGTTACGGTCAGGGGGTGACCTACAATGAGCAGTTCTTC
CDR3: CASSYGQGVTYNEQFF

size: NA
J: TRBJ2-7
V: TRBV7-9
D: NA
DNA: TGTGCCAGCAGCTTAGCGATGCGCTCCTACGAGCAGTACTTC
CDR3: CASSLAMRSYEQYF

size: NA
J: TRBJ2-7
V: TRBV7-6
D: NA
DNA: TGTGCCAGCAGCTCCACCGCCGACTACGAGCAGTACTTC
CDR3: CASSSTADYEQYF

size: few
J: TRBJ1-1
V: TRBV5-6
D: TRBD1
DNA: TGTGCCAGCAGGCAAGACCGGGGACAGGGGAGTACTGAAGCTTTCTTT
CDR3: CASRQDRGQGSTEAFF

size: few
J: TRBJ1-2
V: TRBV6-2/TRBV6-3
D: NA
DNA: TGTGCCAGCAGTTATTCGCCCCGAGGCGGCGGTGGCTACACCTTC
CDR3: CASSYSPRGGGGYTF

size: NA
J: TRBJ2-5
V: TRBV6-5
D: TRBD1
DNA: TGTGCCAGCAGTGGTGGGACAGGGGCCCGGGAGACCCAGTACTTC
CDR3: CASSGGTGARETQYF

size: few
J: TRBJ2-2
V: TRBV6-4
D: TRBD1
DNA: TGTGCCAGCAGTGACTCATTAGGGGGCGCGAACACCGGGGAGCTGTTTTTT
CDR3: CASSDSLGGANTGELFF

size: few
J: TRBJ1-2
V: TRBV5-1
D: NA
DNA: TGCGCCAGCAGCTTGAGAAGCCAAAACTATGGCTACACCTTC
CDR3: CASSLRSQNYGYTF